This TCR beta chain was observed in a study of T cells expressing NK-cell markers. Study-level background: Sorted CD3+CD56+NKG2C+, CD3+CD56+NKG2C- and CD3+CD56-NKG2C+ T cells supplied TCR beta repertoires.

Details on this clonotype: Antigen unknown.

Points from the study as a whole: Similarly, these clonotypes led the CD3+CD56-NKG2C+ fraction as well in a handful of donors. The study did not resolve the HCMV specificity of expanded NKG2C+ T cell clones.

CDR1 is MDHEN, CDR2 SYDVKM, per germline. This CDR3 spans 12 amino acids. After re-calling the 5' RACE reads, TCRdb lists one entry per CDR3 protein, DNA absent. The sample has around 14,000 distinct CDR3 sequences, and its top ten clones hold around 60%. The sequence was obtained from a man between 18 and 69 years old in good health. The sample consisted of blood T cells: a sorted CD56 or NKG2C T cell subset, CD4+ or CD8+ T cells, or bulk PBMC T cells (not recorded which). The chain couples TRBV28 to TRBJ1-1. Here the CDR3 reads CASSLSTQGAFF.